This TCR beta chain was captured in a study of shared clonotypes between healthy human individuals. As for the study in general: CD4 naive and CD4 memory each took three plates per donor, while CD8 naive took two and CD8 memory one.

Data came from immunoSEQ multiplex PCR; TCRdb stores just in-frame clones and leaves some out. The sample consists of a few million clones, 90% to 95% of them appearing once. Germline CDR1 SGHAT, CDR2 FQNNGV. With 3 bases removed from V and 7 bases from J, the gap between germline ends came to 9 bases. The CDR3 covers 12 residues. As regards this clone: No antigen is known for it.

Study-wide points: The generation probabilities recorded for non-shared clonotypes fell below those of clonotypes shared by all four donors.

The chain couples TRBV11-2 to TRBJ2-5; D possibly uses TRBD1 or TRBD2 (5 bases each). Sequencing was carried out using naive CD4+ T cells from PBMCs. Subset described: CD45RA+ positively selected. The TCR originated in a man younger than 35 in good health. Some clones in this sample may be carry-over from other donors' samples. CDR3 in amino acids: CASSFGARTQYF. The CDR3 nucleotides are TGTGCCAGCAGCTTCGGGGCAAGGACCCAGTACTTC.